This T cell receptor (beta chain) was sequenced in a study of identical twins. Overall study results and limits: One should note that invariant MAIT and iNKT cells could partly confound zero-insertion analyses.

This clonotype has ten or more counts. Its antigen is unidentified. This CDR3 has 14 amino acids. Deletions cut 4 bases from V and 6 bases from J, with 14 bases between. CDR1 and CDR2 from the germline V gene are SGHTA and FQGNSA. Every one of the donors was a healthy Caucasian. TCRdb called the 5' RACE reads again in MiXCR, with one record for every CDR3 protein. Among 200,000 to 300,000 distinct CDR3 sequences listed, about an eighth were seen once. These data also formed part of another study, on yellow fever vaccine responses in identical twins.

Sequenced sample: memory (CD45RO+) T cells sorted from blood. This chain connects TRBV7-2 to TRBJ2-3; a weak D match, TRBD2 (5 bases). The sequence derives from a woman aged 18 to 35 in good health. CDR3 nucleotides: TGTGCCAGCAGCTCAGGACTGGCCTTGGATACGCAGTATTTT. Translating gives CASSSGLALDTQYF. Drawing the rest from reference TRBV7-2 and TRBJ2-3, the complete variable domain is GAGVSQSPSNKVTEKGKDVELRCDPISGHTALYWYRQSLGQGLEFLIYFQGNSAPDKSGLPSDRFSAERTGGSVSTLTIQRTQQEDSAVYLCASSSGLALDTQYFGPGTRLTVL.